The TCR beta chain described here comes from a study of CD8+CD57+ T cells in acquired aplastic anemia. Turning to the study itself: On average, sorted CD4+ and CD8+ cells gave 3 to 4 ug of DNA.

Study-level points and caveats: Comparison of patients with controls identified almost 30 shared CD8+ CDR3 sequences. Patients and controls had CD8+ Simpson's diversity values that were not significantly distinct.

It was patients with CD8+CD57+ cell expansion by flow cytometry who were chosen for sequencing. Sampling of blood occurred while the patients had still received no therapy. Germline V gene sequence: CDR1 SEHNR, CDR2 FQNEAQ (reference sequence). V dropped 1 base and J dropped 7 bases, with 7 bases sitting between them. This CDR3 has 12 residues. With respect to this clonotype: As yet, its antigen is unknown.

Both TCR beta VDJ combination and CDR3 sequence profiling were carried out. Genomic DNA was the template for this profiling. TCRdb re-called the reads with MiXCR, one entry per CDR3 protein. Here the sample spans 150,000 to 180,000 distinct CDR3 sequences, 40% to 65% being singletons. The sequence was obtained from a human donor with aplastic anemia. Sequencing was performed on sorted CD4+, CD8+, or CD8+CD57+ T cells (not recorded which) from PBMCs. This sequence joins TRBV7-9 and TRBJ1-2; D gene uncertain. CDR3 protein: CASSLGPPGYTF. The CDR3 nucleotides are TGTGCCAGCAGCTTAGGCCCACCTGGCTACACCTTC.